These 20 T cell receptor beta chains came from one sample sequenced in a study of vaccination and CD4 T cells after COVID-19. Their antigen targets remain unknown. Researchers used the Oncomine TCR Beta short-read assay to sequence DNA from cultured CD4+ T cells. Genomic DNA was isolated from CD4+ T cells that had been cultured. TCRdb reanalysed the PCR reads using MiXCR and keeps one entry per CDR3 protein. In the table there are 7,500 to 10,000 distinct CDR3 sequences, roughly a third of which are singletons. Treatment given: approximately 10-day PBMC culture with coronavirus spike peptide pools or control peptides (ViraFEST assay). The unexposed donor provided CD4+ T cells, which were taken before the COVID-19 pandemic (2011-2018). The sequenced sample consisted of CD4+ T cells from blood, cultured in vitro. These receptors all stem from a human donor in good health.

The rearrangement joins TRBV7-6 to TRBJ1-1; D is possibly TRBD1 (5 bases). Per the germline V gene, CDR1 is SGHVS and CDR2 is FNYEAQ. With 3 bases removed from V and 3 bases from J, the gap between germline ends came to 14 bases. The CDR3 loop spans 15 amino acids. The CDR3 sequence is CASSLEELGDTEAFF. CDR3 nucleotide sequence: TGTGCCAGCAGCTTGGAGGAGTTGGGGGACACTGAAGCTTTCTTT. Variable domain in full (rest from reference TRBV7-6 and TRBJ1-1): GAGVSQSPRYKVTKRGQDVALRCDPISGHVSLYWYRQALGQGPEFLTYFNYEAQQDKSGLPNDRFSAERPEGSISTLTIQRTEQRDSAMYRCASSLEELGDTEAFFGQGTRLTVV.

This chain connects TRBV10-3 to TRBJ2-5; 11 nucleotides agree with TRBD2. Per germline, CDR1 ENHRY and CDR2 SYGVKD. The CDR3 runs to 14 residues. The J segment lost 2 bases and the V segment lost 10 bases, leaving 6 bases of the junction unmatched. The CDR3 loop is CATGTSGSQETQYF. DNA of the CDR3: TGTGCCACAGGGACTAGCGGAAGTCAAGAGACCCAGTACTTC.

The chain employs TRBV19 and TRBJ2-5; 9 bases match TRBD2. V was clipped by 10 bases and J by 5 bases; unmatched bases: 5. Germline V gives CDR1 LNHDA, CDR2 SQIVND (reference sequence). This CDR3 has 12 amino acids. CDR3 in amino acids: CATRLAGETQYF. The CDR3 DNA reads as TGTGCCACCCGCCTAGCGGGGGAGACCCAGTACTTC.

The chain joins TRBV28 to TRBJ1-1; D not certain. The CDR3 totals 13 residues. V shed 5 bases and J shed 8 bases, with 15 bases lying between them. Germline V gene data show CDR1 as MDHEN and CDR2 as SYDVKM. The DNA of the CDR3 is TGTGCCAGCAGTCCAGGATCCGGCCGCGAAGCTTTCTTT. It is translated as CASSPGSGREAFF.

This rearrangement joins TRBV6-5 to TRBJ2-4; a possible D gene is TRBD1 (5 bases). CDR3 size: 16 residues. CDR1 and CDR2 (germline): MNHEY, SVGAGI. Trimming shortened V by 0 bases and J by 0 bases, and 9 bases separated the two germline ends. The CDR3 reads CASSYSAGIAKNIQYF. CDR3 in DNA: TGTGCCAGCAGTTACTCGGCAGGGATAGCCAAAAACATTCAGTACTTC.

This clonotype showed up just a few times. The genes are TRBV6-5 and TRBJ1-1; tentative D call: TRBD1 (5 bases). The CDR3 covers 15 residues. Germline CDR1 MNHEY, CDR2 SVGAGI. The V gene lost 2 bases and the J gene lost 0 bases, with 10 bases spanning the gap. CDR3 bases: TGTGCCAGCAGTTACGACAGCCTAATGAACACTGAAGCTTTCTTT. It specifies CASSYDSLMNTEAFF.

This clonotype was picked up a small number of times. J is TRBJ1-6 and V is TRBV14; a weak D match, TRBD1 (6 bases). This CDR3 spans 15 amino acids. Looked up from germline, CDR1 is SGHDN and CDR2 is FVKESK. Trimming cost V 0 bases and J 8 bases, with 11 bases left between them. In DNA, the CDR3 is TGTGCCAGCAGCCAAGATCCACAGGGATATTCACCCCTCCACTTT. Its protein product is CASSQDPQGYSPLHF.

This chain links TRBV7-2 with TRBJ1-3; D gene uncertain. This CDR3 has 16 amino acids. Trimming shortened V by 5 bases and J by 0 bases, and 14 bases separated the two germline ends. The germline V gene has CDR1 SGHTA and CDR2 FQGNSA. The CDR3 is CASSPRRSNSGNTIYF. DNA of the CDR3: TGTGCCAGCAGCCCACGCCGTTCGAACTCTGGAAACACCATATATTTT.

CDR3 DNA: TGTGCCACCCAGGTGGGACTAGCGGGAGAAGGTGAGCAGTTCTTC. It specifies CATQVGLAGEGEQFF. The chain recombines TRBV2 with TRBJ2-1; 14 bases fit TRBD2. The length of the CDR3 is 15 residues. J lost 9 bases, V lost 10 bases, and 11 bases had no gene match. Germline-derived CDR1 and CDR2 are SNHLY and FYNNEI.

This chain joins TRBV6-1 and TRBJ1-2; 11 bases line up with TRBD1. Germline CDR1 is MNHNS and CDR2 is SASEGT. After removal of 7 bases from V and 4 bases from J, the junction contained 8 bases not matched to a gene. The CDR3 is 15 amino acids. The CDR3 bases are TGTGCCAGCACCCTCACAGGGACAGGGGGCTATGGCTACACCTTC. Translating it yields CASTLTGTGGYGYTF.

The chain joins TRBV28 to TRBJ2-5; D perhaps matches TRBD1 (5 bases). V was clipped by 5 bases and J by 5 bases, with 12 bases between them. The CDR3 extends over 13 amino acids. Germline CDR1 reads MDHEN; CDR2 reads SYDVKM. The CDR3 region has the DNA TGTGCCAGCAGTGTTCAGGGCCGCGAGACCCAGTACTTC. This encodes CASSVQGRETQYF.

The rearrangement joins TRBV20-1 to TRBJ1-2; a possible D gene is TRBD1 (5 bases). Trimming removed 3 bases at V and 8 bases at J, with 19 bases between. Per germline, CDR1 DFQATT and CDR2 SNEGSKA (reference sequence). This CDR3 is 14 amino acids long. CDR3 sequence reads: CSARKKQVSGGYTF. The CDR3 DNA is TGCAGTGCTAGGAAAAAACAGGTCTCAGGGGGCTACACCTTC.

This clonotype was observed a handful of times. The CDR3 sequence is CASSLAGGGARYEQYF. For the CDR3, the DNA is TGTGCCAGCAGCTTAGCGGGGGGGGGCGCTAGGTACGAGCAGTACTTC. This sequence joins TRBV7-8 and TRBJ2-7; a possible D gene is TRBD2 (7 bases). V dropped 0 bases and J dropped 4 bases, with 16 bases sitting between them. CDR1 is SGHVS, CDR2 FQNEAQ, per germline. The CDR3 is 16 residues long.

This clonotype was counted a few times. The V and J genes are TRBV12-3 or TRBV12-4 and TRBJ1-1; D might be TRBD1 (6 bases). CDR3 length: 11 residues. V lost 8 bases, J lost 8 bases, and 12 bases lay in between. CDR3 region: CASRRGAEAFF. DNA for the CDR3: TGTGCCAGCCGGAGGGGGGCGGAAGCTTTCTTT.

To note about this clonotype: This may arise from a read error, as a much more abundant clone is one base away. This chain uses TRBV27 with TRBJ2-6, with unresolved D. CDR1 MNHEY and CDR2 SMNVEV come from the germline V gene (reference sequence). The CDR3 is made up of 15 amino acids. V lost 7 bases and J 0 bases, leaving 10 bases between the germline ends. In DNA, the CDR3 is TGTGCCAGCACCCCAGACAACTCTGGGGCCAACGTCCTGACTTTC. It translates to CASTPDNSGANVLTF.

The V and J genes are TRBV28 and TRBJ2-7; D may match TRBD1 or TRBD2 (5 bases each). The CDR3 spans 17 residues. Deletions cut 1 base from V and 1 base from J, with 17 bases between. CDR1 is MDHEN and CDR2 is SYDVKM in the germline V gene. The CDR3 bases are TGTGCCAGCAGTTTATATCGCGGGCCAGGGTTATCCTACGAGCAGTACTTC. Encoded protein: CASSLYRGPGLSYEQYF.

The chain uses TRBV14 and TRBJ2-1; D gene uncertain. Germline values: CDR1 SGHDN, CDR2 FVKESK. The CDR3 spans 16 residues. V lost 0 bases, J lost 7 bases, and 16 bases lay in between. This CDR3 reads CASSQEVTPSGNEQFF. The CDR3 DNA is TGTGCCAGCAGCCAAGAAGTGACTCCCTCTGGGAATGAGCAGTTCTTC.

This clonotype was detected only a few times. The chain combines TRBV6-5 with TRBJ1-6; D might be TRBD1 (6 bases). The CDR3 sequence is 16 residues long. Per the germline V gene, CDR1 is MNHEY and CDR2 is SVGAGI. Trimming removed 2 bases at V and 0 bases at J, with 8 bases between. CDR3 in DNA: TGTGCCAGCAGTTACGACAGGAGCTCCTATAATTCACCCCTCCACTTT. Translation: CASSYDRSSYNSPLHF.

This clonotype was detected a few times. The gene calls are TRBV6-2 or TRBV6-3 and TRBJ1-5; no definite D call. Trimming took off 1 base at V and 3 bases at J, with 7 bases between the two ends. Germline-derived CDR1 and CDR2 are MNHEY and SVGEGT. This CDR3 contains 14 residues. CDR3 in amino acids: CASSYWHPNQPQHF. Written as DNA, the CDR3 is TGTGCCAGCAGTTACTGGCATCCCAATCAGCCCCAGCATTTT.

This chain uses TRBV5-4 with TRBJ2-5; possible D gene TRBD1, 5 bases. V lost 4 bases, J lost 5 bases, and 21 bases lay in between. This CDR3 region has 16 residues. Germline V gives CDR1 SGHNT, CDR2 YYREEE (reference sequence). The CDR3 nucleotides read TGTGCCAGCAGCCACAAGGGCAGGGATCTTCAGGAGACCCAGTACTTC. It encodes CASSHKGRDLQETQYF.